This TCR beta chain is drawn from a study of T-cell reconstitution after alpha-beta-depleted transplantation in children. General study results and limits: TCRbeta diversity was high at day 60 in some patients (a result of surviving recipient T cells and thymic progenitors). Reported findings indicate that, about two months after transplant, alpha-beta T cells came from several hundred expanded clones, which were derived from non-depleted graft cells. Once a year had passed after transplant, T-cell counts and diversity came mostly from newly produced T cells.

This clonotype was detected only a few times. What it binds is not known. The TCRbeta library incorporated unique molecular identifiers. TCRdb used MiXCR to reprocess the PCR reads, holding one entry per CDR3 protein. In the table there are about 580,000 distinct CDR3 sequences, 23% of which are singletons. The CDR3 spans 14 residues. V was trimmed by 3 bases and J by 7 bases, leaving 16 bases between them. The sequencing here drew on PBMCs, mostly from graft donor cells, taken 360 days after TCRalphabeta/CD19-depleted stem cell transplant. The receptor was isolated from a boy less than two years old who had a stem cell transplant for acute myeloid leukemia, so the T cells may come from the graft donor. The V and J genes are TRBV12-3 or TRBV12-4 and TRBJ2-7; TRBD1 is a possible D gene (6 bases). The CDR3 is CASSFRPGQGEQYF. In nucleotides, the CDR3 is TGTGCCAGCAGTTTTCGACCTGGGCAGGGGGAGCAGTACTTC.